The T cell receptor beta chain under discussion was sequenced for a study of identical twins. A single record per CDR3 protein comes from TCRdb applying MiXCR to the 5' RACE reads. This table holds fewer than 900,000 distinct CDR3 sequences, 15% to 20% found once. This CDR3 has 16 residues. Germline V CDR1 and CDR2: LGHDT, YNNKEL (reference sequence). J gave up 4 bases and V 0 bases, and 8 bases lay outside the gene matches. This clonotype was recorded a few times. The antigen is undetermined. Broader study findings: Abundant beta clonotypes from cord blood had fewer insertions, unlike memory repertoires, which showed none.

Each donor was a healthy Caucasian. These same records also appear under a second study, on T cells expressing NK-cell markers. As that report states: Sorting of alpha-beta TCR T cells alone was achieved in several experiments with an anti-gamma-delta TCR antibody.

Sequencing was carried out using PBMCs. This chain joins TRBV3-1 and TRBJ2-5, with TRBD1 matching 7 bases. The TCR originated in a woman aged 18 to 35 in good health. CDR3 protein: CASSQDPGRGRETQYF. In DNA, the CDR3 is TGTGCCAGCAGCCAAGATCCGGGCAGGGGGAGAGAGACCCAGTACTTC.